This paragraph reports one TCR beta chain. What it binds is not known. One entry per CDR3 protein results from TCRdb running MiXCR on the 5' RACE reads. The table has nearly 250,000 distinct CDR3 sequences, 30% to 35% seen once. CDR1 ENHRY and CDR2 SYGVKD come from the germline V gene. The CDR3 consists of 14 residues. V was pared by 10 bases and J by 0 bases, with 12 bases between. The data derive from a study of CD8 T cells in ankylosing spondylitis. Whole-study findings and limits: Matched ankylosing spondylitis synovial fluid reportedly showed significant enrichment of disease-linked clones.

This chain links TRBV10-3 with TRBJ1-4; D is possibly TRBD1 (5 bases). The clonotype originates from a male donor with ankylosing spondylitis or in good health (not recorded which). Sequencing input: blood, either unsorted or a sorted T cell fraction (not recorded which). CDR3 in amino acids: CATKTVATNEKLFF. CDR3 in DNA: TGTGCCACAAAGACAGTCGCAACTAATGAAAAACTGTTTTTT.